This T cell receptor (beta chain) was observed in a study of blood T cell repertoires in COVID-19. As for the study in general: The study drew acute and convalescent COVID-19 samples from the United States, Italy and Spain.

How the authors handled the data: Using reference gene primer amplification, nucleated cell counts were estimated. Assay used: immunoSEQ multiplex PCR; TCRdb lists only in-frame clones, some missing. V and J calls plus clone size are reproduced from that table; the DNA served to infer D and trimming. The sample lists 95,000 to 110,000 clones, around 80% occurring once. The length of the CDR3 is 16 residues. Unmatched junction bases numbered 8, after V lost 2 bases and J lost 6 bases. Germline lookup yields CDR1 LGHNT and CDR2 FRNRAP. This receptor was obtained from a man between 65 and 79 years old with acute or convalescent COVID-19. V and J are TRBV12-5 and TRBJ2-7; the match to TRBD1 covers 12 bases. Sequencing was done on a sample of peripheral blood. The chain's CDR3 is CASGLWVGDRGLEQYF. In nucleotides, the CDR3 is TGTGCTAGTGGTTTGTGGGTGGGGGACAGGGGGCTCGAGCAGTACTTC.